This TCR beta chain was recorded in a study of blood T cell repertoires in COVID-19 (dated by TCRdb to 2018 to 2021). Notes on the research overall: Samples from collaborators originated in the United States, Italy and Spain and spanned both the acute and convalescent phases of COVID-19. The material from the prospective study consisted of cDNA or gDNA derived from T cells, B-cell-depleted T cells, or PBMCs. A freely available public database, intended as a resource for researchers studying the immune response to SARS-CoV-2, is where the repertoires were released. The dataset comprised deeply sampled blood TCRbeta repertoires from subjects exposed to, actively infected with, or recovered from COVID-19. Where HLA class I and class II types were available, the types were taken from metadata supplied by the sample provider, not from assay-based typing. Nearly every sample came with metadata listing a de-identified subject ID, COVID-19 status, age in years and sex. The samples were drawn from the first 160 participants of the ongoing ImmuneRACE study and from under 1,500 subjects provided by 6 global collaborators. The paper's findings and limits, for the study overall: The amount of clinical and demographic metadata varied by source and participant and was provided uncurated.

The immunoSEQ Assay, a bias-controlled multiplex PCR, was used to amplify TCRbeta CDR3 regions from genomic DNA. As for the original processing: The number of nucleated cells in each sample was estimated by amplification of reference gene primers within the assay. To quantify the absolute abundance of each unique TCRbeta CDR3 rearrangement, sequence reads were collapsed and filtered. For each sample, productive Simpson clonality was calculated by taking the square root of Simpson's diversity index across productive rearrangements. TCRdb limited this immuneACCESS table to in-frame rearrangements with V and J called. A share of clones is missing; checked studies link under half to unresolved V genes, and the rest is unexplained. The DNA gave D and trimming, while V, J and clone size come from that table. The sample has about 280,000 clones on record, roughly 80% of them singletons. Of the sample, 4.5% to 6% falls within the top ten clones.

The CDR3 measures 17 amino acids from cysteine to phenylalanine. Solely the CDR3 DNA is kept, with 51 bases framed from the first base. Trimming removed 2 bases from V and 0 bases from J; the gene matches leave 4 bases unexplained. The germline V gene encodes CDR1 MGHRA and CDR2 YSYEKL. This clone was observed once. Its recognized antigen is unknown. One base away there is no much larger clone; base qualities are not given. In the prospective study, participants were 18 to 89 years old, resided in under 30 geographic areas of the United States, and were enrolled through a virtual design. In the prospective study, participants were assigned to cohorts based on the clinical history participants reported in a screening survey and a study questionnaire. Exposed participants had been in contact, within 2 weeks of entering the study, with a person who had a PCR-confirmed or clinician-diagnosed case of COVID-19. Each participant in the prospective study had whole blood, serum and a nasopharyngeal or oropharyngeal swab collected by mobile phlebotomists. Prospective study participants could optionally give additional blood draws and questionnaires over a roughly 2-month period. Before DNA extraction, prospective study blood samples were shipped either frozen or at room temperature.

The V and J genes are TRBV4-1 and TRBJ2-3; TRBD2 lines up with 11 middle nucleotides. What was sequenced was PBMCs or T cells enriched from blood (not recorded which). This receptor was obtained from a man aged 35-49 years who had been exposed to COVID-19. At the DNA level, the sequence is TGCGCCAGCAGCCAATTGGGACTAGCGGTTAGCACAGATACGCAGTATTTT. Its protein is CASSQLGLAVSTDTQYF.